The 23 T cell receptor beta chains reported below all come from one sample, sequenced in a study of CD8+ T cells in alopecia areata. Noted treatment: oral pan-JAK inhibitor, 5-10 mg twice daily. TCR sequencing used cDNA made by reverse transcription of extracted RNA. Produced via immunoSEQ multiplex PCR; TCRdb's table is partial and in-frame only. The data hold fewer than 200,000 clones, with approximately 59% observed a single time. The sample was CD4+ T cells sorted from blood, taken at approximately week 61, from a patient treated with tofacitinib. All receptors derive from a human donor with alopecia areata.

This clone was detected a few times. This rearrangement joins TRBV2 to TRBJ2-5, with D possibly TRBD2 on 5 matching bases. Trimming stripped 7 bases from V and 0 bases from J, with 9 bases between. The CDR3 has 13 residues. CDR1 SNHLY and CDR2 FYNNEI come from the germline V gene. For the CDR3, the DNA is TGTGCCAGCAAGGAGGAGTACCAAGAGACCCAGTACTTC. This encodes CASKEEYQETQYF.

This chain joins TRBV6-5 and TRBJ1-1; no clear D. CDR3 length: 11 residues. Per the germline V gene, CDR1 is MNHEY and CDR2 is SVGAGI. V was cut by 9 bases and J by 14 bases, with 19 bases left in between. CDR3 region: CASTGNLGGFF. The DNA of the CDR3 is TGTGCCAGTACCGGGAACCTGGGAGGCTTCTTT.

This clone was recorded a few times. J is TRBJ1-1 and V is TRBV2; 7 bases are shared with TRBD1. Per the germline V gene, CDR1 is SNHLY and CDR2 is FYNNEI. This CDR3 region has 13 residues. V lost 11 bases, J lost 1 base, and 7 bases stayed unmatched. The CDR3 DNA sequence: TGTGCCGGATGGACAGGTGGGAACACTGAAGCTTTCTTT. Encoded protein: CAGWTGGNTEAFF.

The rearrangement uses TRBV27 and TRBJ1-6; 8 nucleotides agree with TRBD1. The CDR3 is 16 amino acids. The V segment lost 4 bases and the J segment 7 bases; nucleotides outside the gene matches: 9. From germline, CDR1 is MNHEY and CDR2 SMNVEV (reference sequence). CDR3 sequence reads: CASSSRTGSLNSPLHF. The DNA of the CDR3 is TGTGCCAGCAGTTCCCGGACAGGGAGCCTCAATTCACCCCTCCACTTT.

The chain employs TRBV5-1 and TRBJ2-7, with D perhaps matching TRBD1 (6 bases). The CDR3 has 14 residues. Trimming removed 5 bases from V and 1 base from J, with 13 bases in between. Germline assignment: CDR1 SGHRS and CDR2 YFSETQ. CDR3 in DNA: TGCGCCAGCAGACCCCGTCAGGGGTCCTACGAGCAGTACTTC. Residues: CASRPRQGSYEQYF.

Details on this clone: At the DNA level, this CDR3 is encoded by other sequences in the same sample as well. This rearrangement joins TRBV30 to TRBJ1-5; D not resolved. V lost 1 base, J lost 4 bases, and 8 bases lay in between. CDR3 length equals 13 residues. Germline assignment: CDR1 GTSNPN and CDR2 SVGIG (reference sequence). This CDR3 is CAWSGGSNQPQHF. CDR3 DNA sequence: TGTGCCTGGAGTGGAGGTTCAAATCAGCCCCAGCATTTT.

This clone was detected a few times. Additional DNA sequences in this sample encode the identical CDR3. The chain couples TRBV7-9 to TRBJ2-3; D is unresolved. Germline V lookup: CDR1 SEHNR, CDR2 FQNEAQ (reference sequence). Deletions cut 5 bases from V and 4 bases from J, with 7 bases between. The CDR3 runs 12 residues. CDR3 sequence (DNA): TGTGCCAGCAGCCCCGAAGCAGATACGCAGTATTTT. Its protein is CASSPEADTQYF.

The genes are TRBV2 and TRBJ2-7; 7 bases fit TRBD2. Trimming took 6 bases from V and 4 from J; bases not matched to a gene: 0. From germline, CDR1 is SNHLY and CDR2 FYNNEI. The CDR3 length is 11 residues. For the CDR3, the DNA is TGTGCCAGCAGAGCGGGGTACGAGCAGTACTTC. It encodes CASRAGYEQYF.

This clone was counted only a few times. The rearrangement joins TRBV29-1 to TRBJ1-1, with D unclear. This CDR3 has 14 residues. V was clipped by 2 bases and J by 3 bases, with 13 bases between them. The germline V gene has CDR1 SQVTM and CDR2 ANQGSEA. This CDR3 reads CSVERRRADTEAFF. For the CDR3, the DNA is TGCAGCGTTGAACGTCGTCGGGCGGACACTGAAGCTTTCTTT. Variable domain in full (rest from reference TRBV29-1 and TRBJ1-1): SAVISQKPSRDICQRGTSLTIQCQVDSQVTMMFWYRQQPGQSLTLIATANQGSEATYESGFVIDKFPISRPNLTFSTLTVSNMSPEDSSIYLCSVERRRADTEAFFGQGTRLTVV.

The chain uses TRBV7-9 and TRBJ1-1; 8 positions match TRBD1. The trim removed 5 bases at V and 1 base at J, leaving 6 bases unmatched. CDR1 SEHNR and CDR2 FQNEAQ come from the germline V gene (reference sequence). CDR3 length: 15 residues. Written as DNA, the CDR3 is TGTGCCAGCAGCCCGTGGACAGGGTCGAACACTGAAGCTTTCTTT. Protein sequence: CASSPWTGSNTEAFF. The full variable domain, completed using reference TRBV7-9 and TRBJ1-1, is DTGVSQNPRHKITKRGQNVTFRCDPISEHNRLYWYRQTLGQGPEFLTYFQNEAQLEKSRLLSDRFSAERPKGSFSTLEIQRTEQGDSAMYLCASSPWTGSNTEAFFGQGTRLTVV.

Only a few counts were recorded for this clone. The chain combines TRBV6-5 with TRBJ2-5; 9 bases align to TRBD1. The length of the CDR3 is 14 residues. The germline V gene encodes CDR1 MNHEY and CDR2 SVGAGI. V trimming: 6 bases; J trimming: 5 bases; junction bases outside the gene matches: 7. The CDR3 region is CASSTDRGYETQYF. Written as DNA, the CDR3 is TGTGCCAGCAGCACAGACAGGGGGTACGAGACCCAGTACTTC.

The chain couples TRBV5-1 to TRBJ2-1; maybe TRBD1 (6 bases). The CDR3 is 16 residues long. Germline lookup yields CDR1 SGHRS and CDR2 YFSETQ. Trimming took off 3 bases at V and 0 bases at J, with 13 bases between the two ends. CDR3 sequence: CASSWTQGSSYNEQFF. The CDR3 region has the DNA TGCGCCAGCAGCTGGACTCAGGGGAGCTCCTACAATGAGCAGTTCTTC.

The chain is built from TRBV2 and TRBJ1-2, with 7 bases identical to TRBD1. The CDR3 spans 13 residues. In germline, CDR1 is SNHLY, CDR2 FYNNEI. With V trimmed by 6 bases and J by 7 bases, 8 bases remained unmatched. The CDR3 protein is CASRGTGVGGYTF. DNA of the CDR3: TGTGCCAGCAGGGGAACAGGGGTGGGTGGCTACACCTTC.

This clone has a handful of counts. The chain uses TRBV30 and TRBJ1-1; no reliable D call. The germline V gene encodes CDR1 GTSNPN and CDR2 SVGIG (reference sequence). CDR3 length: 11 residues. V shed 7 bases and J shed 3 bases, with 9 bases lying between them. The CDR3 sequence is CALIKDTEAFF. The CDR3 DNA follows: TGTGCCTTGATTAAGGACACTGAAGCTTTCTTT.

This clone was seen only a few times. This rearrangement joins TRBV7-9 to TRBJ2-3, with 12 bases identical to TRBD1. Germline assignment: CDR1 SEHNR and CDR2 FQNEAQ (reference sequence). The ends lost 2 bases at V and 4 bases at J; junction bases unmatched: 4. The CDR3 loop spans 16 amino acids. CDR3 nucleotide sequence: TGTGCCAGCAGCTTATTCGGGACAGGGGGCGCAGATACGCAGTATTTT. As protein: CASSLFGTGGADTQYF.

This rearrangement joins TRBV2 to TRBJ2-5; 8 bases map to TRBD2. J was trimmed by 4 bases and V by 6 bases; bases with no gene match: 10. Germline V CDR1 and CDR2: SNHLY, FYNNEI. The CDR3 has 15 residues. The CDR3 nucleotides read TGTGCCAGCAGGGATCTTACTAGCGGAGGAGAGACCCAGTACTTC. Residues: CASRDLTSGGETQYF.

The J gene is TRBJ2-3, the V gene TRBV7-9, with D possibly TRBD2 on 5 matching bases. Germline assignment: CDR1 SEHNR and CDR2 FQNEAQ (reference sequence). V shed 5 bases and J shed 14 bases, with 5 bases lying between them. The CDR3 totals 8 residues. For the CDR3, the DNA is TGTGCCAGCAGCGAGGGGTATTTT. Amino acids: CASSEGYF.

Here the CDR3 reads CAVNSGANVLTF. CDR3 nucleotides: TGTGCCGTCAATTCTGGGGCCAACGTCCTGACTTTC. The chain employs TRBV12-5 and TRBJ2-6; no clear D gene. CDR1 is LGHNT and CDR2 is FRNRAP in the germline V gene. CDR3 length equals 12 residues.

The rearrangement joins TRBV29-1 to TRBJ2-5; the D gene could be TRBD1 or TRBD2 (5 bases each). Germline lookup yields CDR1 SQVTM and CDR2 ANQGSEA. The V end was cut by 4 bases, the J end by 9 bases, with 18 bases between. The CDR3 spans 13 residues. The CDR3 nucleotides are TGCAGCGTTGGCGAGGGGCCAATTGGGGCCCAGTACTTC. Residues: CSVGEGPIGAQYF.

The rearrangement links TRBV5-1 to TRBJ1-1; possibly TRBD1 for D (5 bases). Germline values: CDR1 SGHRS, CDR2 YFSETQ. The CDR3 spans 15 residues. Trimming left V 3 bases short and J 4 bases short, with 16 bases between. The CDR3 here is CASSSTIRVGTEAFF. CDR3 bases: TGCGCCAGCAGCTCTACCATCAGGGTAGGCACTGAAGCTTTCTTT. Full variable domain (outside the CDR3, taken from reference TRBV5-1 and TRBJ1-1): KAGVTQTPRYLIKTRGQQVTLSCSPISGHRSVSWYQQTPGQGLQFLFEYFSETQRNKGNFPGRFSGRQFSNSRSEMNVSTLELGDSALYLCASSSTIRVGTEAFFGQGTRLTVV.

CDR3 loop: CASSSKGGPTYF. The CDR3 DNA reads TGTGCCAGCAGCTCCAAGGGGGGGCCGACGTACTTC. This chain joins TRBV7-8 and TRBJ2-5, with D maybe TRBD2 (7 bases). The germline gives CDR1 SGHVS, CDR2 FQNEAQ. V lost 4 bases and J 13 bases, leaving 16 bases between the germline ends. CDR3 length equals 12 residues.

This clone has only a few counts. The rearrangement links TRBV12-5 to TRBJ1-5, with D possibly matching TRBD1 (5 bases). Between the trimmed V and J ends, which lost 1 base and 1 base, there was a span of 8 bases. Germline V CDR1 and CDR2: LGHNT, FRNRAP. This CDR3 spans 15 amino acids. CDR3 residues: CASGLGGPSNQPQHF. The CDR3 DNA reads as TGTGCTAGTGGTTTGGGGGGACCCAGCAATCAGCCCCAGCATTTT.

The CDR3 DNA reads TGCAGCGTTGTTTACGGGGGGAGCACTGAAGCTTTCTTT. It codes for CSVVYGGSTEAFF. The V gene is TRBV29-1, the J gene TRBJ1-1; perhaps TRBD1 as D (5 bases). The ends were cut back, 4 bases at V and 4 bases at J, with 13 bases in the middle. The length of the CDR3 is 13 residues. The germline V gene encodes CDR1 SQVTM and CDR2 ANQGSEA.